These 14 T cell receptor beta chains came from one sample sequenced in a study of shared clonotypes between healthy human individuals. It was CD45RO-negative cells, positively selected for CCR7, that made up naive CD8 cells, with terminally differentiated effector memory CD45RA+ cells excluded. TCRdb's copy holds only in-frame clones and misses some; the assay was immunoSEQ multiplex PCR. The table lists millions of clones, about 95% of them singletons, with about 1.1% in the top ten. Sequenced input: naive CD8+ T cells sorted from blood. The receptors shown here come from a man between 18 and 29 years old in good health.

V usage is TRBV7-9 and J usage is TRBJ2-1; 8 positions match TRBD2. Per germline, CDR1 SEHNR and CDR2 FQNEAQ (reference sequence). After removal of 5 bases from V and 7 bases from J, the junction contained 10 bases not matched to a gene. This CDR3 contains 15 residues. CDR3 loop: CASSPPFERENEQFF. CDR3 nucleotide sequence: TGTGCCAGCAGCCCCCCCTTTGAGCGGGAGAATGAGCAGTTCTTC.

This chain uses TRBV4-1 with TRBJ2-2; D is possibly TRBD1 or TRBD2 (6 bases each). In germline, CDR1 is MGHRA, CDR2 YSYEKL. V shed 1 base and J shed 8 bases, with 20 bases lying between them. The length of the CDR3 is 17 residues. The CDR3 DNA sequence: TGCGCCAGCAGCCAAGCCACCCGGGGGCTGGGTTCTGGGGAGCTGTTTTTT. It yields the protein CASSQATRGLGSGELFF.

Only one count was recorded for this clone. J is TRBJ2-2 and V is TRBV27; 9 bases align to TRBD1. With 1 base clipped from V and 5 bases from J, the junction kept 8 bases outside the gene matches. Looked up from germline, CDR1 is MNHEY and CDR2 is SMNVEV (reference sequence). This CDR3 region has 17 residues. The CDR3 sequence: CASSLYGTGSWTGELFF. The CDR3 coding sequence is TGTGCCAGCAGTTTATATGGGACAGGGAGTTGGACCGGGGAGCTGTTTTTT.

This clone was picked up one time. The V and J genes are TRBV6-5 and TRBJ2-5; D unclear. CDR1 is MNHEY and CDR2 is SVGAGI in the germline V gene. The CDR3 is made up of 15 amino acids. The V end was cut by 0 bases, the J end by 1 base, with 9 bases between. The CDR3 sequence: CASSYSMSSQETQYF. The CDR3 DNA reads TGTGCCAGCAGTTACTCGATGAGTAGCCAAGAGACCCAGTACTTC.

The chain combines TRBV4-1 with TRBJ2-7; a weak D match, TRBD2 (6 bases). In germline, CDR1 is MGHRA, CDR2 YSYEKL. The CDR3 spans 16 residues. Trimming cost V 1 base and J 0 bases, with 13 bases left between them. The CDR3 protein is CASSQAAGLSSYEQYF. As DNA, the CDR3 is TGCGCCAGCAGCCAAGCTGCGGGGCTAAGCTCCTACGAGCAGTACTTC.

The CDR3 coding sequence is TGTGCCAGCAGCTTGGCGGGGTACGAAAAACTGTTTTTT. It encodes CASSLAGYEKLFF. The V gene is TRBV5-6, the J gene TRBJ1-4; D unresolved. Germline V gene lookup returns CDR1 SGHDT and CDR2 YYEEEE. The CDR3 length is 13 residues. Trimming pared 0 bases from V and 8 bases from J, leaving 8 bases between.

This chain joins TRBV4-1 and TRBJ2-7; 8 bases line up with TRBD2. This CDR3 comprises 14 residues. V dropped 4 bases and J dropped 1; count of bases not matched to a gene: 3. Germline V CDR1 and CDR2: MGHRA, YSYEKL. CDR3 nucleotides: TGCGCCAGCAGCCCCGGGACTAGTTCCTACGAGCAGTACTTC. Protein sequence: CASSPGTSSYEQYF.

This clone appeared once. The chain combines TRBV10-3 with TRBJ2-5; 9 nucleotides line up with TRBD1. The germline CDR1 and CDR2 sequences are ENHRY and SYGVKD. V dropped 3 bases and J dropped 3; count of bases not matched to a gene: 8. The CDR3 totals 16 residues. CDR3 in amino acids: CAISDQRDREKETQYF. CDR3 DNA: TGTGCCATCAGTGACCAAAGGGACAGGGAAAAAGAGACCCAGTACTTC.

This clone is a singleton in its sample. V and J are TRBV5-1 and TRBJ1-1; 8 nucleotides match TRBD1. The CDR3 runs 15 residues. The trim removed 6 bases at V and 4 bases at J, leaving 11 bases unmatched. Per germline, CDR1 SGHRS and CDR2 YFSETQ. As DNA, the CDR3 is TGCGCCAGCACGACCGCAGGGGGCTCGGCCACTGAAGCTTTCTTT. Residues: CASTTAGGSATEAFF.

The gene calls are TRBV15 and TRBJ1-5; D perhaps matches TRBD1 (5 bases). Germline V gene data show CDR1 as LNHNV and CDR2 as YYDKDF (reference sequence). CDR3 size: 15 residues. V dropped 5 bases and J dropped 8 bases, with 19 bases sitting between them. The CDR3 region is CATSRGTAPSEPQHF. CDR3 bases: TGTGCCACCAGCCGGGGGACCGCTCCGTCTGAGCCCCAGCATTTT.

The chain combines TRBV7-9 with TRBJ1-3, with 9 bases fitting TRBD1. The CDR3 is 14 residues long. Looked up from germline, CDR1 is SEHNR and CDR2 is FQNEAQ (reference sequence). Losses at the gene ends were 4 bases for V and 6 bases for J; bases not matched to a gene: 4. The DNA of the CDR3 is TGTGCCAGCAGCTCAGGGGACAGGGAAAACACCATATATTTT. This gives the protein CASSSGDRENTIYF.

Of note for this clone: Other DNA sequences of this sample code for an identical CDR3. The CDR3 is CAWSVQQGVGQPQHF. DNA for the CDR3: TGTGCCTGGAGTGTACAGCAGGGAGTCGGGCAGCCCCAGCATTTT. The V call is TRBV30, the J call TRBJ1-5; D might be TRBD1 (5 bases). This CDR3 is built from 15 residues. The V end lost 0 bases, the J end lost 7 bases, and 16 bases lay between the germline ends. From germline, CDR1 is GTSNPN and CDR2 SVGIG (reference sequence).

The V and J genes are TRBV4-3 and TRBJ2-1; TRBD2 agrees at 13 bases. CDR1 and CDR2 (germline): LGHNA, YSLEER. Trimming removed 6 bases from V and 8 bases from J; junction bases left unmatched: 7. CDR3 length: 15 residues. The CDR3 spells CASSRTSGSLDEQFF. CDR3 bases: TGCGCCAGCAGTCGGACTAGCGGGAGTCTCGATGAGCAGTTCTTC.

Comment on this clone: No DNA is shown, since the ends of the CDR3 on it are uncertain; the CDR3 is the one TCRdb lists. V gene TRBV2 combines with J gene TRBJ2-3; TRBD2 was called by the table and not checked on the DNA. The CDR3 is 15 amino acids long, termini counted. The V gene's germline CDR1 is SNHLY and CDR2 FYNNEI. CDR3 in amino acids: CASRFGAGGPDTQYF.